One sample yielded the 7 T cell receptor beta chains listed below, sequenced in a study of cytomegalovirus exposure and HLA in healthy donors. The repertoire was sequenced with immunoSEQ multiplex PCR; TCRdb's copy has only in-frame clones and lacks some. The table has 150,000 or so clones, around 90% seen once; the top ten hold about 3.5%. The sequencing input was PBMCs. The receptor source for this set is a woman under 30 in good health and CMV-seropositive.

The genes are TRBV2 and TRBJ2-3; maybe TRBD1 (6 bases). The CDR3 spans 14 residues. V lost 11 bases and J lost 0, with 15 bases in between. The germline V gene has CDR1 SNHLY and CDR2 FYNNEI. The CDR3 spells CASTGTLSTDTQYF. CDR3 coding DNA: TGTGCCTCAACCGGGACACTAAGCACAGATACGCAGTATTTT.

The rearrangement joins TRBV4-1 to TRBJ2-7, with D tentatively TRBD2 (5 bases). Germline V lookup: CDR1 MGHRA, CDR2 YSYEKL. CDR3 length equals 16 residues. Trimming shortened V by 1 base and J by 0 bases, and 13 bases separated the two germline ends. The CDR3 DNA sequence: TGCGCCAGCAGCCAAGCTATTAGCGAAAGCTCCTACGAGCAGTACTTC. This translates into CASSQAISESSYEQYF.

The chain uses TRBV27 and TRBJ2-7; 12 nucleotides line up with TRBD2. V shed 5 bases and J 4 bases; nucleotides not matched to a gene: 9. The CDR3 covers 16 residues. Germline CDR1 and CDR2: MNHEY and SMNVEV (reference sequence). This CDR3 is CASSGLAGGRDYEQYF. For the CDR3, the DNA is TGTGCCAGCAGTGGGCTAGCGGGAGGGCGCGATTACGAGCAGTACTTC.

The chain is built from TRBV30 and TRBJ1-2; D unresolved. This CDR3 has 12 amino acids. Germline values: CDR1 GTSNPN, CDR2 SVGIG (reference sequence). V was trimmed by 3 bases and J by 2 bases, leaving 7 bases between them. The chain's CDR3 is CAWSAINYGYTF. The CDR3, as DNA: TGTGCCTGGAGCGCGATAAACTATGGCTACACCTTC.

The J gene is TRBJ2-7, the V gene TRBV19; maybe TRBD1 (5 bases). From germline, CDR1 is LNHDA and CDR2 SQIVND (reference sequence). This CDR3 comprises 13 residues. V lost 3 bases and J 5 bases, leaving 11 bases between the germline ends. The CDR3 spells CASSMRWGDEQYF. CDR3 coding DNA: TGTGCCAGTAGTATGAGGTGGGGCGACGAGCAGTACTTC.

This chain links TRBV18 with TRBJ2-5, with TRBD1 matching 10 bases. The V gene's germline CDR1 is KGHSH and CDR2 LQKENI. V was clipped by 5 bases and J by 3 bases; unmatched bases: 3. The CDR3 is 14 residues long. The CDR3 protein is CASSRTGGKETQYF. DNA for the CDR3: TGTGCCAGCTCAAGGACAGGGGGGAAAGAGACCCAGTACTTC.

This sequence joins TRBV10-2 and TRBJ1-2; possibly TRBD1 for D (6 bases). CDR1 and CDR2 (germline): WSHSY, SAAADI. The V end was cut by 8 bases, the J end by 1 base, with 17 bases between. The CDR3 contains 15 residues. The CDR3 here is CASGNGGAGNYGYTF. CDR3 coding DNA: TGCGCCAGCGGAAACGGGGGGGCGGGTAACTATGGCTACACCTTC.